The 28 T cell receptor beta chains reported below all come from one sample, sequenced in a study of metastatic and nonmetastatic thyroid tumors. Treatment of any kind had been given to no patient before thyroid surgery. MiXCR was used by TCRdb to re-call the PCR reads. Here the sample spans about 20,000 clones, approximately 35% being singletons. The material sequenced was blood. The receptor set was obtained from a male donor with papillary thyroid cancer or a benign thyroid nodule (not recorded which). Some clones in this sample may be carry-over from other donors' samples.

This clone was detected many times. The chain has TRBV5-6 and TRBJ1-5; tentatively, D is TRBD1 (6 bases). With 0 bases removed from V and 4 bases from J, the gap between germline ends came to 11 bases. The length of the CDR3 is 15 residues. CDR1 is SGHDT and CDR2 is YYEEEE in the germline V gene. The CDR3 here is CASSLGGARNQPQHF. DNA of the CDR3: TGTGCCAGCAGCTTGGGGGGGGCTCGGAATCAGCCCCAGCATTTT.

The V call is TRBV30, the J call TRBJ2-7; 7 bases map to TRBD2. Germline values: CDR1 GTSNPN, CDR2 SVGIG (reference sequence). V shed 1 base and J 6 bases; nucleotides not matched to a gene: 6. The CDR3 contains 13 residues. DNA for the CDR3: TGTGCCTGGAGTGCCGGTGGGGGGGGCGAGCAGTACTTC. It specifies CAWSAGGGGEQYF.

CDR3 sequence: CASSLGSGSTGELFF. DNA for the CDR3: TGTGCCAGCAGCTTGGGTAGCGGGAGTACCGGGGAGCTGTTTTTT. The chain links TRBV7-2 to TRBJ2-2, with 9 positions matching TRBD2. The germline gives CDR1 SGHTA, CDR2 FQGNSA. V lost 3 bases and J lost 5; bases outside the gene matches: 4. The CDR3 is 15 amino acids.

There are many counts of this clone. The genes are TRBV28 and TRBJ2-7; a possible D gene is TRBD1 (6 bases). V dropped 6 bases and J dropped 3 bases, with 9 bases sitting between them. The CDR3 consists of 12 residues. Germline values: CDR1 MDHEN, CDR2 SYDVKM. As DNA, the CDR3 is TGTGCCAGCAGACAGGGTTACTACGAGCAGTACTTC. Its translation: CASRQGYYEQYF. Variable domain in full (rest from reference TRBV28 and TRBJ2-7): DVKVTQSSRYLVKRTGEKVFLECVQDMDHENMFWYRQDPGLGLRLIYFSYDVKMKEKGDIPEGYSVSREKKERFSLILESASTNQTSMYLCASRQGYYEQYFGPGTRLTVT.

The V and J genes are TRBV7-2 and TRBJ1-6; D is unresolved. CDR1 and CDR2 (germline): SGHTA, FQGNSA. The V and J ends lost 2 bases and 3 bases respectively, with 2 bases between them. This CDR3 comprises 13 residues. The CDR3 reads CASSLSYNSPLHF. Written as DNA, the CDR3 is TGTGCCAGCAGCTTAAGCTATAATTCACCCCTCCACTTT.

The chain joins TRBV3-1 to TRBJ2-1, with D possibly matching TRBD2 (5 bases). The V gene lost 1 base and the J gene lost 9 bases, with 13 bases spanning the gap. This CDR3 comprises 14 residues. The germline CDR1 and CDR2 sequences are LGHDT and YNNKEL (reference sequence). CDR3 protein: CASSQGGRTTEQFF. As DNA, the CDR3 is TGTGCCAGCAGCCAAGGCGGGCGGACGACTGAGCAGTTCTTC.

This chain connects TRBV20-1 to TRBJ2-3; D uncertain. CDR3 size: 14 residues. V was pared by 3 bases and J by 4 bases, with 14 bases between. Germline CDR1 DFQATT, CDR2 SNEGSKA (reference sequence). The CDR3 nucleotides read TGCAGTGCTAGGGCCCAAATAATCTCAGATACGCAGTATTTT. Its protein is CSARAQIISDTQYF.

This clone has at least ten counts. This chain joins TRBV19 and TRBJ2-3, with 8 bases that match TRBD2. The CDR3 is 13 residues long. The trim removed 6 bases at V and 10 bases at J, leaving 9 bases unmatched. Germline CDR1 reads LNHDA; CDR2 reads SQIVND (reference sequence). The CDR3 coding sequence is TGTGCCAGTAGAAAAGCGACGGGAGGGTCGCAGTATTTT. As protein: CASRKATGGSQYF.

The rearrangement uses TRBV20-1 and TRBJ2-7, with D perhaps TRBD1 (6 bases). V lost 0 bases to trimming and J lost 5 bases, with 17 bases between them. CDR1 DFQATT and CDR2 SNEGSKA come from the germline V gene (reference sequence). This CDR3 spans 15 amino acids. CDR3 sequence (DNA): TGCAGTGCTAGAGATTCCAGGGGCCCGTCCGACGAGCAGTACTTC. Encoded protein: CSARDSRGPSDEQYF.

This clone was detected a few times. This sequence joins TRBV4-1 and TRBJ2-7; TRBD2 aligns across 7 bases. The CDR3 totals 15 residues. Per the germline V gene, CDR1 is MGHRA and CDR2 is YSYEKL. After removal of 1 base from V and 2 bases from J, the junction contained 5 bases not matched to a gene. The CDR3 region is CASSQGSRGAYEQYF. The CDR3 DNA is TGCGCCAGCAGCCAAGGAAGTCGGGGGGCCTACGAGCAGTACTTC.

This clone was seen many times. A much bigger clone sits one base away, suggesting this may be a read error. Other DNA sequences from this sample encode an identical CDR3 as well. The rearrangement joins TRBV2 to TRBJ2-1; D gene unclear. CDR1 SNHLY and CDR2 FYNNEI come from the germline V gene. Trimming left V 2 bases short and J 4 bases short, with 12 bases between. This CDR3 region has 15 residues. The CDR3 reads CASSERANSYNEQFF. The DNA of the CDR3 is TGTGCCAGCAGTGAACGAGCGAACTCTTACAATGAGCAGTTCTTC.

By proportion, this clone is medium-sized. The CDR3 protein is CASSQGAVGSGNTIYF. The CDR3 coding sequence is TGCGCCAGCAGCCAAGGGGCCGTGGGCTCTGGAAACACCATATATTTT. The rearrangement joins TRBV4-3 to TRBJ1-3; D is undetermined. CDR3 length equals 16 residues. V gave up 1 base and J gave up 0 bases, with 10 bases separating them. CDR1 is LGHNA and CDR2 is YSLEER in the germline V gene.

This chain connects TRBV4-1 to TRBJ2-7; TRBD2 is a possible D gene (5 bases). V was shortened by 0 bases and J by 4 bases, with 7 bases between the two germline ends. Germline V gene data show CDR1 as MGHRA and CDR2 as YSYEKL. The CDR3 runs to 13 residues. The DNA for the CDR3 is TGCGCCAGCAGCCAAGAAGAGGGTTACGAGCAGTACTTC. This gives the protein CASSQEEGYEQYF.

This clone was counted a few times. The chain joins TRBV6-1 to TRBJ2-1, with 13 nucleotides matching TRBD2. The CDR3 contains 14 residues. The trim removed 3 bases at V and 9 bases at J, leaving 2 bases unmatched. Germline V gene lookup returns CDR1 MNHNS and CDR2 SASEGT. The CDR3 spells CASSDRTSGGEQFF. The CDR3 region has the DNA TGTGCCAGCAGTGACAGGACTAGCGGGGGTGAGCAGTTCTTC.

This clone was counted ten times or more. The J gene is TRBJ2-3, the V gene TRBV7-8; 10 bases are a match to TRBD2. Germline V gene lookup returns CDR1 SGHVS and CDR2 FQNEAQ. V trimming: 6 bases; J trimming: 4 bases; junction bases outside the gene matches: 4. The CDR3 contains 14 residues. The CDR3 nucleotides are TGTGCCAGCAGTCCGGGACTAGCGTCAGATACGCAGTATTTT. It is translated as CASSPGLASDTQYF.

CDR3 DNA: TGCAGTGCTAGCCTAGGGACGACTGAAGCTTTCTTT. Translating gives CSASLGTTEAFF. The chain joins TRBV20-1 to TRBJ1-1; a possible D gene is TRBD1 (5 bases). The germline V gene has CDR1 DFQATT and CDR2 SNEGSKA (reference sequence). The CDR3 extends over 12 amino acids. V was clipped by 3 bases and J by 5 bases, with 10 bases between them.

This clone was counted once. This sequence joins TRBV4-2 and TRBJ2-7, with D possibly being TRBD2 (6 bases). Per the germline V gene, CDR1 is LGHNA and CDR2 is YNFKEQ. The CDR3 sequence is 16 residues long. V was shortened by 4 bases and J by 3 bases, with 19 bases between the two germline ends. CDR3 sequence (DNA): TGTGCCAGCAGCCCCGGATATCGGGGGAATGACTACGAGCAGTACTTC. Amino acids: CASSPGYRGNDYEQYF.

The table lists this clone with many counts. The chain recombines TRBV6-1 with TRBJ2-1; D uncertain. From germline, CDR1 is MNHNS and CDR2 SASEGT. The CDR3 totals 15 residues. With 6 bases removed from V and 0 bases from J, the gap between germline ends came to 12 bases. The chain's CDR3 is CASSVSESSYNEQFF. The CDR3 DNA reads as TGTGCCAGCAGCGTGAGTGAGAGCTCCTACAATGAGCAGTTCTTC.

Ten or more counts support this clone. It may be a read error: a sequence one base away is much more abundant. In the same sample, other DNA sequences code for this CDR3. The chain carries TRBV28 and TRBJ2-5; the match to TRBD1 covers 8 bases. Germline assignment: CDR1 MDHEN and CDR2 SYDVKM. The CDR3 loop spans 14 amino acids. This CDR3 reads CASSYGQGQETQYF. CDR3 DNA: TGTGCCAGCAGCTACGGACAGGGCCAAGAGACCCAATACTTC.

This sequence joins TRBV20-1 and TRBJ2-3; D call uncertain. Trimming took 7 bases from V and 6 from J, leaving 23 bases between them. This CDR3 spans 15 amino acids. Germline assignment: CDR1 DFQATT and CDR2 SNEGSKA (reference sequence). This chain's CDR3 is CSVTPDDEVSDTQYF. The CDR3 DNA reads as TGCAGTGTCACTCCGGACGATGAGGTTTCGGATACGCAGTATTTT.

This clone is categorized as medium-sized. The chain carries TRBV5-1 and TRBJ2-3, with TRBD2 matching 15 bases. This CDR3 has 17 residues. Germline CDR1 reads SGHRS; CDR2 reads YFSETQ. V shed 0 bases and J 3 bases; nucleotides not matched to a gene: 2. CDR3 in amino acids: CASSLEGLAGGTDTQYF. The CDR3 DNA sequence: TGCGCCAGCAGCTTGGAGGGACTAGCGGGAGGTACAGATACGCAGTATTTT.

The chain has TRBV5-1 and TRBJ2-7; 9 bases are shared with TRBD1. V lost 4 bases and J lost 6; bases outside the gene matches: 8. CDR1 and CDR2 from the germline V gene are SGHRS and YFSETQ. The CDR3 runs to 14 residues. The CDR3 protein is CASSAGTGNLEQYF. The CDR3 region has the DNA TGCGCCAGCAGCGCCGGGACAGGGAATCTCGAGCAGTACTTC.

In this sample, this clone turned up many times. The genes are TRBV5-4 and TRBJ2-1, with D perhaps given as TRBD1 or TRBD2 (5 bases each). The CDR3 has 13 residues. Germline V gene lookup returns CDR1 SGHNT and CDR2 YYREEE (reference sequence). V was clipped by 5 bases and J by 7 bases, with 13 bases between them. The DNA for the CDR3 is TGTGCCAGCAGTGAACCAGGGAGTAATGAGCAGTTCTTC. Protein sequence: CASSEPGSNEQFF.

This clone was counted at least ten times. The chain uses TRBV30 and TRBJ2-7; possibly TRBD1 or TRBD2 for D (5 bases each). The CDR3 is 15 amino acids. Trimming cost V 3 bases and J 2 bases, with 17 bases left between them. Germline CDR1 and CDR2: GTSNPN and SVGIG (reference sequence). CDR3 region: CAWSKGPGPAYEQYF. The CDR3 coding sequence is TGTGCCTGGAGCAAGGGACCGGGCCCAGCCTACGAGCAGTACTTC. The entire variable domain, with the rest obtained from reference TRBV30 and TRBJ2-7, is as follows: SQTIHQWPATLVQPVGSPLSLECTVEGTSNPNLYWYRQAAGRGLQLLFYSVGIGQISSEVPQNLSASRPQDRQFILSSKKLLLSDSGFYLCAWSKGPGPAYEQYFGPGTRLTVT.

The gene calls are TRBV6-2 or TRBV6-3 and TRBJ2-1; D is undetermined. The V gene's germline CDR1 is MNHEY and CDR2 SVGEGT. The CDR3 consists of 13 residues. Trimming took 1 base from V and 7 from J, leaving 8 bases between them. The CDR3 spells CASSYWGNNEQFF. The CDR3 nucleotides are TGTGCCAGCAGTTACTGGGGAAATAATGAGCAGTTCTTC.

CDR3 sequence: CASSQVGVGSPLHF. The CDR3 DNA is TGTGCCAGCAGCCAAGTAGGAGTGGGGTCACCCCTCCACTTT. V usage is TRBV14 and J usage is TRBJ1-4, with D hard to call. TRBJ1-6 explains the end of the DNA better; the J call may be wrong. Germline V gene sequence: CDR1 SGHDN, CDR2 FVKESK. This CDR3 comprises 14 residues.

A few counts support this clone. This chain links TRBV7-9 with TRBJ1-3; weak D call: TRBD1 (6 bases). V lost 4 bases, J lost 3 bases, and 7 bases lay in between. Germline CDR1 reads SEHNR; CDR2 reads FQNEAQ (reference sequence). This CDR3 has 13 amino acids. The CDR3 spells CASSSGVGNTIYF. CDR3 DNA sequence: TGTGCCAGCAGCTCAGGGGTTGGAAACACCATATATTTT.

The genes are TRBV5-1 and TRBJ2-7; D gene uncertain. Germline V gene lookup returns CDR1 SGHRS and CDR2 YFSETQ. This CDR3 contains 14 residues. V was shortened by 0 bases and J by 0 bases, with 7 bases between the two germline ends. The DNA of the CDR3 is TGCGCCAGCAGCTTGGAGGGCAGCTCCTACGAGCAGTACTTC. Amino acid sequence: CASSLEGSSYEQYF.